These T cell receptor beta chains were read from a single sample in a study of T cells in Graves' hyperthyroidism and ophthalmopathy. MiXCR, applied by TCRdb to the multiplex PCR reads, yields one record per CDR3 protein. This table holds approximately 740,000 distinct CDR3 sequences, around 13% found once. The sample consisted of blood. The origin of the receptors is a woman under 30 with Graves' hyperthyroidism. Each CDR3 is given without its conserved first and last residue.

V: TRBV7-9
CDR3: ASSPQGGQNEKLF

V: TRBV4-1
CDR3: ASSQEAGDSYEQY

V: TRBV6-2/TRBV6-3
CDR3: ASRATGQNTEAF

V: TRBV13
CDR3: ASSLGPSLRPEAF

V: TRBV24-1
CDR3: ATSAKGSGNTIY

V: TRBV15
CDR3: ATSRQRSGDIQY

V: TRBV13
CDR3: ASSLPLGTSGRAATQY

V: TRBV12-3/TRBV12-4
CDR3: ASSLRGTNQPQH

V: TRBV7-8
CDR3: ASSLGRDPSTEAF

V: TRBV7-6
CDR3: ASSLFGRYEQY

V: TRBV10-3
CDR3: AISESRDGPYEQY

V: TRBV20-1
CDR3: SARDHRGRSQETQY

V: TRBV16
CDR3: ASSPMGSGRYNEQF

V: TRBV30
CDR3: AWSVAGFYEQY

V: TRBV19
CDR3: ASSALGDTQY

V: TRBV7-2
CDR3: ASTYLAGVGETQY

V: TRBV5-1
CDR3: ASSLKLVILHSTDTQY

V: TRBV27
CDR3: ASVEVRPGGYEQY

V: TRBV15
CDR3: ATSRSPRLDQPQH

V: TRBV12-5
CDR3: ASGLTGRNEAF

V: TRBV6-4
CDR3: ASRRDRMNTEAF

V: TRBV7-9
CDR3: ASSLPGLANEQF

V: TRBV5-1
CDR3: ASSLVGPNTEAF

V: TRBV28
CDR3: ASSSLSEPYNEQF

V: TRBV10-1
CDR3: ASSERGLAGVTDTQY

V: TRBV12-3/TRBV12-4
CDR3: ASSLAVYSGANVLT

V: TRBV3-1
CDR3: ASSQERGTEAF

V: TRBV10-1
CDR3: ASSRGGLAGRDEQY

V: TRBV30
CDR3: AWSRTSATYEQY

V: TRBV19
CDR3: ASSPGAWGNEQF

V: TRBV12-3/TRBV12-4
CDR3: ASSLGDRDNEKLF

V: TRBV20-1
CDR3: SALRPGLAGPRLSYEQY

V: TRBV28
CDR3: ASSSTGQGFGGYT

V: TRBV29-1
CDR3: SVELNNEQF

V: TRBV2
CDR3: ASRQGEVQETQY

V: TRBV20-1
CDR3: SPRASGGPDTQY

V: TRBV28
CDR3: ASSLGVAEFSNQPQH

V: TRBV20-1
CDR3: SAPDRGLGSPLH

V: TRBV7-9
CDR3: ASSPSSGEQY

V: TRBV14
CDR3: ATSPSDSSYEQY

V: TRBV20-1
CDR3: SGLGQVLEAF

V: TRBV19
CDR3: ASSTSWDPSNQPQH

V: TRBV2
CDR3: ASREAGELF

V: TRBV29-1
CDR3: SVLLGGAIT

V: TRBV11-2
CDR3: ASSKSGLAANDYEQY

V: TRBV7-9
CDR3: ASSSGLAGVSEQF

V: TRBV10-3
CDR3: AIRGTSVNEQY

V: TRBV20-1
CDR3: SARGREGLYEQY

V: TRBV6-1
CDR3: ASSARLHSGNTIY

V: TRBV7-9
CDR3: ASSLGPHAGLDYT

V: TRBV12-3/TRBV12-4
CDR3: ASSQGGQPPYEQY

V: TRBV4-1
CDR3: ASSYNRLAGGEQY

V: TRBV27
CDR3: ASSLYGQPQH

V: TRBV28
CDR3: ASSLTSGGIYEQY

V: TRBV7-2
CDR3: ASSWETSGRTSSYNEQF

V: TRBV11-2
CDR3: ASTYGQGVLGFNGYT

V: TRBV29-1
CDR3: SVAGLAGSYEQY

V: TRBV6-1
CDR3: ASRSTGGWDQPQH